This TCR beta chain was obtained from a study of blood T cells in healthy people across ages. The count of this clonotype is one. The missing conserved phenylalanine or tryptophan at the end of this CDR3 makes a read error likely. The CDR3 sequence is 14 residues long. CDR1 and CDR2 (germline): SGHTA, FQGNSA. V was pared by 3 bases and J by 4 bases, with 12 bases between. Primed by a sample-barcoded 5' primer and a J-beta primer mix, a second PCR proceeded for about 6 to 11 cycles. TCRdb called the 5' RACE reads again in MiXCR, with one record for every CDR3 protein. This table holds over 1,300,000 distinct CDR3 sequences, around 59% found once.

This TCR derives from a man between 18 and 29 years old in good health. The sample consisted of blood. The chain uses TRBV7-2 and TRBJ1-2; D ambiguous. The CDR3: CASSLAADSYGYTS. In nucleotides, the CDR3 is TGTGCCAGCAGCTTGGCAGCGGATTCCTATGGCTACACCTCC.